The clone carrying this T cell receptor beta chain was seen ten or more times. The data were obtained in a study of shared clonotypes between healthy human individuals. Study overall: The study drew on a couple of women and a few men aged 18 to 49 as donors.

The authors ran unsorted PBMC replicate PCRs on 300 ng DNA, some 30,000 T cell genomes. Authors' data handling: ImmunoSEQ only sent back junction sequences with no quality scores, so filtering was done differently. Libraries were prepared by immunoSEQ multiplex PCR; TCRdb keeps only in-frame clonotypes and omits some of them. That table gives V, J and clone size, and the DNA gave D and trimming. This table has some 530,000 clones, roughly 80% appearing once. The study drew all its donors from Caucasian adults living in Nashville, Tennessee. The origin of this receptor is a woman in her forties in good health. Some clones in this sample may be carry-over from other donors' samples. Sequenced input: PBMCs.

DNA of the CDR3: TGTGCCACCCGTCGGGGACTAGCGGGCCACAATGAGCAGTTCTTC. Translation gives CATRRGLAGHNEQFF. The chain couples TRBV7-2 to TRBJ2-1; 12 bases map to TRBD2. Germline trimming cut 10 bases from V and 5 bases from J; bases unmatched to any gene: 9. Germline V gene lookup returns CDR1 SGHTA and CDR2 FQGNSA. The CDR3 sequence is 15 residues long.